This TCR beta chain emerged from a study of spatial heterogeneity in lung cancer. Study results and limitations: Counts of expanded alpha and beta TCRs within tumors tracked the tumor nonsynonymous mutation count.

Every individual TCR cDNA molecule carried its own unique molecular identifier, which allowed correction of PCR and sequencing errors. TCRdb re-called the 5' RACE reads with MiXCR, one entry per CDR3 protein. The table has approximately 1,000 distinct CDR3 sequences, roughly 26% seen once; the top ten hold 20%. Turning to this clonotype: No antigen is known for it.

Time point denoted: sample taken at primary tumor resection. Samples came from roughly 72 TRACERx patients with untreated early-stage lung cancer. Tumor, nontumor lung or frozen PBMC supplied whole RNA that was sequenced unsorted. CDR1 and CDR2 (germline): LNHDA, SQIVND (reference sequence). This CDR3 is built from 12 residues. Deletions cut 4 bases from V and 6 bases from J, with 10 bases between. This chain links TRBV19 with TRBJ2-7; D not resolved. The TCR originated in a male donor with early-stage non-small cell lung cancer. The specimen comprised lung tumor tissue, sampled at surgery. In nucleotides, the CDR3 is TGTGCCAGTAGTAGCGGACCGGCCGAGCAGTACTTC. It yields the protein CASSSGPAEQYF.